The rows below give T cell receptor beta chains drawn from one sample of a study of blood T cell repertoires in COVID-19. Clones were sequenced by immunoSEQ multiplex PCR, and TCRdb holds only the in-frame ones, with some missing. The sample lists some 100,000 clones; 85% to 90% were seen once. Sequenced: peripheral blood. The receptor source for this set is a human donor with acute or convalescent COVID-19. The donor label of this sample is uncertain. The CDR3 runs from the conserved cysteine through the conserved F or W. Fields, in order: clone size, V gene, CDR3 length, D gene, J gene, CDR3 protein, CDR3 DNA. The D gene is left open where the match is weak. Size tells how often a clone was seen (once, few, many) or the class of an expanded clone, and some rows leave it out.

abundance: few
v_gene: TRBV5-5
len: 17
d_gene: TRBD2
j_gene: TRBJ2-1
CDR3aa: CASTIISGGRSYNEQFF
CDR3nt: TGTGCCAGCACCATAATTAGCGGGGGGCGCTCCTACAATGAGCAGTTCTTC

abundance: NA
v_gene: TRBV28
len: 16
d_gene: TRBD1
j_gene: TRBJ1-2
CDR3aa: CASSNPTGQGLYGYTF
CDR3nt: TGTGCCAGCAGTAACCCTACTGGACAGGGACTTTATGGCTACACCTTC

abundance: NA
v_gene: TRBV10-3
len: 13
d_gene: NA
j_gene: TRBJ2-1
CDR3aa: CAISEGSGNEQFF
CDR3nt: TGTGCCATCAGTGAAGGATCAGGGAATGAGCAGTTCTTC

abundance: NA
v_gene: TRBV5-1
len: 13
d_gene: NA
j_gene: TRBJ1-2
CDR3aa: CASSSREGYGYTF
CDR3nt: TGCGCCAGCAGCTCCAGGGAGGGCTATGGCTACACCTTC

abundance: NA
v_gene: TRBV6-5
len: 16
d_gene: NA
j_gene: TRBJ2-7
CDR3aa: CASSYSRAGHISEQYF
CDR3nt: TGTGCCAGCAGTTACTCGAGAGCAGGACACATAAGCGAGCAGTACTTC

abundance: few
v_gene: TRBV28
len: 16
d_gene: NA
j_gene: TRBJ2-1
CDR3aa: CASSPALQGERGKEFF
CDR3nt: TGTGCCAGCAGTCCCGCCCTACAGGGAGAGCGGGGTAAGGAGTTCTTC

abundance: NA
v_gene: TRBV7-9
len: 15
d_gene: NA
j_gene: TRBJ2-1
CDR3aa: CASSSPGQPYNEQFF
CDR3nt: TGTGCCAGCAGCTCTCCCGGACAACCTTACAATGAGCAGTTCTTC

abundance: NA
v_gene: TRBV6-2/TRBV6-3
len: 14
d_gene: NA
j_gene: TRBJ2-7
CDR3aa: CASGDSAPLYEQYF
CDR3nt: TGTGCCAGCGGTGACTCAGCCCCCCTCTACGAGCAGTACTTC

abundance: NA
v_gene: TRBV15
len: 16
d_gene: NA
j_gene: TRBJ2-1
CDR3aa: CATSRAPVTGEDEQFF
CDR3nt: TGTGCCACCAGCAGAGCCCCTGTGACGGGAGAGGATGAGCAGTTCTTC

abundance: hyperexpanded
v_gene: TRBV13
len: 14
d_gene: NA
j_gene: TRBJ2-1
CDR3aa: CASSLDPGRDEQFF
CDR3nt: TGTGCCAGCAGCTTAGACCCCGGCAGGGATGAGCAGTTCTTC

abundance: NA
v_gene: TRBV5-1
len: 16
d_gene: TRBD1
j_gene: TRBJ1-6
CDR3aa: CASSIAGTGENSPLHF
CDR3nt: TGCGCCAGCAGCATCGCCGGGACAGGGGAGAATTCACCCCTCCACTTT

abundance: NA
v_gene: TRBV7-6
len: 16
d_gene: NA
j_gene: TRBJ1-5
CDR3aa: CASSLGPGTRNQPQHF
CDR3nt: TGTGCCAGCAGCTTAGGGCCCGGGACTCGCAATCAGCCCCAGCATTTT

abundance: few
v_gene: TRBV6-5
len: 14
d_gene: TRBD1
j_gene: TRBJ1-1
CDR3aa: CASQNRGSFTEAFF
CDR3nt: TGTGCCAGCCAAAACAGGGGAAGTTTCACTGAAGCTTTCTTT

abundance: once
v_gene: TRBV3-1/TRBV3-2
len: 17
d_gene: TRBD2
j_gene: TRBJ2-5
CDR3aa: CASSQSGTSGLTGTQYF
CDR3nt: TGTGCCAGCAGCCAATCCGGGACTAGCGGTCTGACGGGGACCCAGTACTTC

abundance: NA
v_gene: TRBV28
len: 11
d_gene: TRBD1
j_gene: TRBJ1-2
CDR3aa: CATRTGYGYTF
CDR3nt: TGTGCCACCAGGACAGGATATGGCTACACCTTC

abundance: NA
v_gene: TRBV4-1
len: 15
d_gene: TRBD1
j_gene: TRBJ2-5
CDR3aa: CASSREGQGSETQYF
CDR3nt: TGCGCCAGCAGCCGAGAGGGACAGGGGTCAGAGACCCAGTACTTC

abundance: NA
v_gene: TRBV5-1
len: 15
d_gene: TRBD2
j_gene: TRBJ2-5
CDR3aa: CASSDIPGGEATQYF
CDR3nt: TGCGCCAGCAGCGACATACCCGGGGGGGAGGCGACCCAGTACTTC

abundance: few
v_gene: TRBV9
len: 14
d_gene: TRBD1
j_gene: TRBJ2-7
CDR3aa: CASSVRDSSYEQYF
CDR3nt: TGTGCCAGCAGCGTAAGGGACAGCTCCTACGAGCAGTACTTC

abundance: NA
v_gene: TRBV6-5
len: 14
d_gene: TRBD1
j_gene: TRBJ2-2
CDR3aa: CASSYTTGTGELFF
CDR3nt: TGTGCCAGCAGTTACACGACAGGGACCGGGGAGCTGTTTTTT

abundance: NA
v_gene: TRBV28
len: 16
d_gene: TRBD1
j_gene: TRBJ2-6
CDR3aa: CASSIGTGPGANVLTF
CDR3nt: TGTGCCAGCAGTATCGGGACAGGGCCTGGGGCCAACGTCCTGACTTTC

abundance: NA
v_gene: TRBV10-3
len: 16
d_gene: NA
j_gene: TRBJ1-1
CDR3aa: CAIRGIQEGGRTEAFF
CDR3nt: TGTGCCATCCGAGGAATACAGGAGGGAGGTCGGACTGAAGCTTTCTTT

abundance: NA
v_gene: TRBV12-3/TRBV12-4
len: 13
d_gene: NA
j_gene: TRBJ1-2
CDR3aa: CASSPDSQYGYTF
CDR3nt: TGTGCCAGCAGCCCGGACAGCCAGTATGGCTACACCTTC

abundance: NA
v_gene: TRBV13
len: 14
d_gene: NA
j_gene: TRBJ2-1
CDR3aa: CASSHMRGLNEQFF
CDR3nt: TGTGCCAGCAGCCACATGAGAGGTTTGAATGAGCAGTTCTTC

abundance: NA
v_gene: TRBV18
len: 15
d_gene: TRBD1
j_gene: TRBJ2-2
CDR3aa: CASSPDRGSAGELFF
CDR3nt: TGTGCCAGCTCACCGGACAGGGGGTCGGCCGGGGAGCTGTTTTTT

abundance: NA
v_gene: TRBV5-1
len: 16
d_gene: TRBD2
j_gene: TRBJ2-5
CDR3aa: CASRGELAGEGETQYF
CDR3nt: TGCGCCAGCAGGGGAGAGCTAGCGGGAGAGGGGGAGACCCAGTACTTC

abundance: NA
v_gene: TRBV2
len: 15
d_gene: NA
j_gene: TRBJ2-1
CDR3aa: CASREDLSSYNEQFF
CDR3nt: TGTGCCAGCAGGGAGGACCTGAGCTCCTACAATGAGCAGTTCTTC

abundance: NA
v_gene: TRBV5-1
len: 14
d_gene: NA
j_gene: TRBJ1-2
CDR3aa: CASNQETGSFGYTF
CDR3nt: TGCGCCAGCAACCAGGAAACAGGCTCCTTTGGCTACACCTTC

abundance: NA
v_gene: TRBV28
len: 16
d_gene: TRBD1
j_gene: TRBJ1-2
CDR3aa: CASSLSEGRGDYGYTF
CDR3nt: TGTGCCAGCAGTTTATCGGAAGGCAGGGGGGACTATGGCTACACCTTC

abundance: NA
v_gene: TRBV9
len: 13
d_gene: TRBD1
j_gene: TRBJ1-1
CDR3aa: CASSVGGQGQAFF
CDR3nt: TGTGCCAGCAGCGTAGGGGGACAGGGTCAAGCTTTCTTT

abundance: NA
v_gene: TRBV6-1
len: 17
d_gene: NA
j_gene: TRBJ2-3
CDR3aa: CASSESRYGGAIDTQYF
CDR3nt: TGTGCCAGCAGTGAATCACGTTATGGGGGGGCAATAGATACGCAGTATTTT

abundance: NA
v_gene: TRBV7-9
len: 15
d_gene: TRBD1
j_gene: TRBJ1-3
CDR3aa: CASSRTGAVGNTIYF
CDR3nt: TGTGCCAGCAGCCGAACAGGGGCTGTAGGAAACACCATATATTTT

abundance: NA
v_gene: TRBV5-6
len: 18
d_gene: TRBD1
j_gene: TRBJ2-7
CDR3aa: CASSSLSGQGDPSYEQYF
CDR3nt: TGTGCCAGCAGCTCCCTTTCCGGACAGGGAGACCCCTCCTACGAGCAGTACTTC

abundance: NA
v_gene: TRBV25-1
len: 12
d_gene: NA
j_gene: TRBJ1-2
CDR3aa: CASSRGGYGYTF
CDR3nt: TGTGCCAGCTCCAGGGGTGGGTATGGCTACACCTTC

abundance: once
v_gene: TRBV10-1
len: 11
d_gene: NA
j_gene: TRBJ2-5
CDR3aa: CARNTMETQYF
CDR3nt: TGCGCCAGGAATACAATGGAGACCCAGTACTTC

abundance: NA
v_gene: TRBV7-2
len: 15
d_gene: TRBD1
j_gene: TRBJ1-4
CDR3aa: CASSPQTGKNEKLFF
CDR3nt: TGTGCCAGCAGCCCACAGACAGGGAAGAATGAAAAACTGTTTTTT

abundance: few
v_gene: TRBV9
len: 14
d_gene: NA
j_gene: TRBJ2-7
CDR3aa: CASSPLAGNYEQYF
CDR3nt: TGTGCCAGCAGCCCACTAGCCGGTAACTACGAGCAGTACTTC

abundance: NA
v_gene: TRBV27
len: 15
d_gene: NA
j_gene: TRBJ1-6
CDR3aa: CASSLSQTNNSPLHF
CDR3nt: TGTGCCAGCAGTTTGAGTCAGACAAATAATTCACCCCTCCACTTT

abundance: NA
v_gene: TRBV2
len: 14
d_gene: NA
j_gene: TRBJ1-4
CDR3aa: CASSDRTTNEKLFF
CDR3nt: TGTGCCAGCAGTGACAGGACAACTAATGAAAAACTGTTTTTT

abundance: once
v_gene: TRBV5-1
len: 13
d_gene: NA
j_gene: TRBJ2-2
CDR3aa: CASRTGMTGELFF
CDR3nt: TGCGCCAGCAGGACAGGAATGACCGGGGAGCTGTTTTTT

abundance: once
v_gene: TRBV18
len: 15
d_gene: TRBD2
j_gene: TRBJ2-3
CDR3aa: CASSRLAGGKDTQYF
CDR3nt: TGTGCCAGCTCGCGACTAGCGGGGGGAAAAGATACGCAGTATTTT

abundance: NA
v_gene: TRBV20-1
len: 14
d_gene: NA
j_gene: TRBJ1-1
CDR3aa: CSASRQARNTEAFF
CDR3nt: TGCAGTGCTAGTCGACAGGCAAGGAACACTGAAGCTTTCTTT

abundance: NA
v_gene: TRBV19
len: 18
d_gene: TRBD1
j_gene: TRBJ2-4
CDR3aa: CASSKRDRGTGAKNIQYF
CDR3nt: TGTGCCAGTAGTAAAAGGGACAGGGGAACAGGAGCCAAAAACATTCAGTACTTC

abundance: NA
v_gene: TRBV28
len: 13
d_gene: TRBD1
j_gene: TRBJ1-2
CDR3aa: CATLTGANYGYTF
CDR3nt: TGTGCCACCCTGACAGGGGCTAACTATGGCTACACCTTC

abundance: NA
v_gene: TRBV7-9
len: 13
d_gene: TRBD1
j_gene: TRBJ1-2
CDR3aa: CASSPRTGDGYTF
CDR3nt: TGTGCCAGCAGCCCTCGGACAGGGGATGGCTACACCTTC

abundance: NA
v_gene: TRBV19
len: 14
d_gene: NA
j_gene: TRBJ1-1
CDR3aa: CASSIFRDTTEAFF
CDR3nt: TGTGCCAGTAGTATCTTTCGGGACACCACTGAAGCTTTCTTT

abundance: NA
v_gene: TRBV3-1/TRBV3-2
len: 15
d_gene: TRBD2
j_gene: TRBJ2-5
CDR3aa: CASSPRAGGGSTQYF
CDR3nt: TGTGCCAGCAGCCCCCGGGCGGGCGGGGGGTCTACCCAGTACTTC

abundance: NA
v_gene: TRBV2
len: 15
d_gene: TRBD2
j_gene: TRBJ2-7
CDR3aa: CASSEIAGFSYEQYF
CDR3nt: TGTGCCAGCAGTGAAATAGCGGGGTTCTCCTACGAGCAGTACTTC

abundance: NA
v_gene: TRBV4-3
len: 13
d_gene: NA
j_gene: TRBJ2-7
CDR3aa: CASSSGLNGEQYF
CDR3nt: TGCGCCAGCAGCTCGGGACTCAACGGGGAGCAGTACTTC

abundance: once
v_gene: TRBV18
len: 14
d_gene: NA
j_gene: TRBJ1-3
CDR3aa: CASSPPNSGNTIYF
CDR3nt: TGTGCCAGCTCACCACCCAACTCTGGAAACACCATATATTTT

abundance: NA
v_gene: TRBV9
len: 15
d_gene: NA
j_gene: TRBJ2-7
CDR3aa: CASSVNGGHGYEQYF
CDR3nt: TGTGCCAGCAGCGTAAACGGTGGTCACGGCTACGAGCAGTACTTC

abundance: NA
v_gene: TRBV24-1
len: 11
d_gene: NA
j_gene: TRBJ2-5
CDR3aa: CATSDEETQYF
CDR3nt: TGTGCCACCAGTGATGAGGAGACCCAGTACTTC

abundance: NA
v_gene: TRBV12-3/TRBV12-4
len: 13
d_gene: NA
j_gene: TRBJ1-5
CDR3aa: CASSFSGLGPQHF
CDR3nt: TGTGCCAGCAGTTTTTCGGGTTTGGGGCCCCAGCATTTT

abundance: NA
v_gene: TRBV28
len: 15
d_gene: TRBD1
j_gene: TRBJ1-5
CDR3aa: CASSFADRAYQPQHF
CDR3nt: TGTGCCAGCAGTTTCGCGGACAGGGCGTATCAGCCCCAGCATTTT

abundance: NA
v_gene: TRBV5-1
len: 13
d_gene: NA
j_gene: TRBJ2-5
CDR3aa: CASSPGSKETQYF
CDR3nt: TGCGCCAGCAGCCCGGGGTCCAAAGAGACCCAGTACTTC

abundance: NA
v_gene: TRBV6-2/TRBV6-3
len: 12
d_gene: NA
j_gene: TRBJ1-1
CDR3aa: CASSRGSTEAFF
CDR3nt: TGTGCCAGCAGTAGGGGGTCCACTGAAGCTTTCTTT